These 25 T cell receptor beta chains were sequenced from one sample in a study of blood T cells in healthy people across ages. The use of a sample-barcoded 5' primer and a J-beta primer mix characterized a second PCR of 7 to 11 cycles. TCRdb re-derived calls from the 5' RACE reads in MiXCR, one entry per CDR3 protein. The sample comprises 550,000 to 600,000 distinct CDR3 sequences, around half of which are singletons, and about 26% rests with the top ten. Sequencing was carried out using blood. The origin of the receptors is a man aged 80 or over in good health.

The chain recombines TRBV6-2 or TRBV6-3 with TRBJ2-3; TRBD2 matches 7 bases. Trimming at V came to 6 bases and at J to 3 bases, leaving 9 bases not matched to a gene. Per germline, CDR1 MNHEY and CDR2 SVGEGT. CDR3 length: 15 residues. The CDR3: CASRPGRAGTDTQYF. The CDR3 DNA reads TGTGCCAGCAGACCCGGACGAGCGGGGACAGATACGCAGTATTTT.

This clonotype was observed a handful of times. The chain uses TRBV28 and TRBJ2-6; no clear D gene. From germline, CDR1 is MDHEN and CDR2 SYDVKM. The CDR3 is 16 amino acids. V was clipped by 7 bases and J by 0 bases, with 13 bases between them. Here the CDR3 reads CASTLDPSSGANVLTF. CDR3 DNA: TGTGCCAGCACTCTTGACCCGAGCTCTGGGGCCAACGTCCTGACTTTC.

J is TRBJ2-4 and V is TRBV6-1; TRBD2 might be the D (6 bases). The J call is doubtful: the DNA matches TRBJ2-7 better. Germline V gene sequence: CDR1 MNHNS, CDR2 SASEGT. The CDR3 contains 13 residues. CDR3 DNA: TGTGCCAGCAGTGACTATGGGGGGTCCGAGCAGTACTTC. It specifies CASSDYGGSEQYF.

This sequence joins TRBV3-1 and TRBJ2-7; 11 nucleotides align to TRBD2. Trimming took 4 bases from V and 3 from J; bases not matched to a gene: 5. The CDR3 extends over 15 amino acids. Germline CDR1 reads LGHDT; CDR2 reads YNNKEL (reference sequence). Written as DNA, the CDR3 is TGTGCCAGCAGCCCCGTAGCGGGAGGGTTCTACGAGCAGTACTTC. Protein product: CASSPVAGGFYEQYF.

The chain joins TRBV6-5 to TRBJ2-1; D uncertain. Trimming shortened V by 6 bases and J by 1 base, and 13 bases separated the two germline ends. The CDR3 is 15 amino acids. The germline V gene has CDR1 MNHEY and CDR2 SVGAGI. The DNA of the CDR3 is TGTGCCAGCAGGGTGTCTCACGGGTCCTACAATGAGCAGTTCTTC. Its protein product is CASRVSHGSYNEQFF.

This clonotype was observed a handful of times. The rearrangement links TRBV6-2 or TRBV6-3 to TRBJ2-2, with D hard to call. Deletions cut 8 bases from V and 1 base from J, with 14 bases between. Germline assignment: CDR1 MNHEY and CDR2 SVGEGT. The CDR3 covers 15 residues. The CDR3 nucleotides are TGTGCCAGCCGACCCCCAGGAGTGAACACCGGGGAGCTGTTTTTT. This codes for CASRPPGVNTGELFF.

There are a few counts of this clonotype. The J gene is TRBJ2-3, the V gene TRBV4-1; 7 bases match TRBD1. The V and J ends lost 1 base and 0 bases, in that order; junction bases with no gene match: 4. CDR3 length: 16 amino acids. CDR1 and CDR2 (germline): MGHRA, YSYEKL. DNA of the CDR3: TGCGCCAGCAGCCAAGCTAGGACAGGCAGCACAGATACGCAGTATTTT. Protein: CASSQARTGSTDTQYF.

This clonotype has more than one count but fewer than ten. J is TRBJ2-1 and V is TRBV29-1; weak D call: TRBD2 (6 bases). Germline V gene sequence: CDR1 SQVTM, CDR2 ANQGSEA. The CDR3 runs to 15 residues. V lost 4 bases and J 0 bases, leaving 13 bases between the germline ends. The CDR3 DNA follows: TGCAGCGTTGTCAGGGCGGGGACCTCCTACAATGAGCAGTTCTTC. Protein product: CSVVRAGTSYNEQFF.

In this sample, this clonotype turned up a few times. The chain uses TRBV5-1 and TRBJ2-7; no definite D call. The V end was cut by 0 bases, the J end by 0 bases, with 13 bases between. The CDR3 sequence is 16 residues long. Germline assignment: CDR1 SGHRS and CDR2 YFSETQ. The DNA for the CDR3 is TGCGCCAGCAGCTTGGCCGTCGTCCTTAACTCCTACGAGCAGTACTTC. Residues: CASSLAVVLNSYEQYF.

The chain uses TRBV20-1 and TRBJ1-1; D is possibly TRBD1 (6 bases). The CDR3 sequence is 13 residues long. CDR1 is DFQATT, CDR2 SNEGSKA, per germline (reference sequence). Trimming took 3 bases from V and 5 from J, leaving 13 bases between them. The CDR3 sequence is CSARSGQQTEAFF. In DNA form, the CDR3 reads TGCAGTGCTAGGTCGGGACAACAGACTGAAGCTTTCTTT.

This clonotype has just a few counts. CDR3 bases: TGTGCCAGCAGGTTGGGAGGCGGGGAGACCCAGTACTTC. It encodes CASRLGGGETQYF. This chain connects TRBV7-2 to TRBJ2-5; D perhaps matches TRBD2 (6 bases). Trimming took 6 bases from V and 5 from J, leaving 13 bases between them. This CDR3 has 13 residues. Germline CDR1 is SGHTA and CDR2 is FQGNSA.

In this sample, this clonotype turned up many times. This chain uses TRBV6-5 with TRBJ2-5, with D perhaps TRBD2 (6 bases). Germline V gene sequence: CDR1 MNHEY, CDR2 SVGAGI. CDR3 size: 17 residues. V dropped 4 bases and J dropped 2 bases, with 20 bases sitting between them. CDR3 sequence: CASSLKAGRDFQETQYF. The CDR3 coding sequence is TGTGCCAGCAGTTTGAAGGCGGGCAGGGACTTTCAAGAGACCCAGTACTTC.

The chain joins TRBV7-2 to TRBJ2-7; 8 positions match TRBD2. The V and J ends lost 5 bases and 10 bases, in that order; junction bases with no gene match: 16. The germline gives CDR1 SGHTA, CDR2 FQGNSA. This CDR3 has 15 residues. The CDR3 DNA sequence: TGTGCCAGCAGCGTTGATTGGACTAGCTGGGAGGCCCAGTACTTC. Residues: CASSVDWTSWEAQYF.

The chain couples TRBV6-2 or TRBV6-3 to TRBJ2-7; D gene uncertain. Trimming stripped 2 bases from V and 2 bases from J, with 13 bases between. Germline CDR1 and CDR2: MNHEY and SVGEGT. There are 15 residues in the CDR3. The CDR3, as DNA: TGTGCCAGCAGTTACGGGCCGCTTACCACCTACGAGCAGTACTTC. This translates into CASSYGPLTTYEQYF.

This clonotype has more than one count but fewer than ten. CDR3 region: CSVGLAGATDTQYF. CDR3 coding DNA: TGCAGCGTGGGCCTAGCGGGAGCGACAGATACGCAGTATTTT. This chain joins TRBV29-1 and TRBJ2-3, with 10 bases that match TRBD2. Trimming cost V 6 bases and J 3 bases; bases outside gene matches: 6. The CDR3 runs 14 residues. Looked up from germline, CDR1 is SQVTM and CDR2 is ANQGSEA.

This clonotype was seen only a few times. The chain employs TRBV20-1 and TRBJ1-1; the D gene is possibly TRBD1 (6 bases). V was cut by 4 bases and J by 3 bases, with 12 bases left in between. CDR1 is DFQATT and CDR2 is SNEGSKA in the germline V gene (reference sequence). The CDR3 is 13 residues long. In nucleotides, the CDR3 is TGCAGTGCTATACGTGGGGGCGACACTGAAGCTTTCTTT. Encoded protein: CSAIRGGDTEAFF.

This chain uses TRBV7-2 with TRBJ2-1; 7 nucleotides align to TRBD2. CDR3 size: 16 residues. Unmatched junction bases numbered 10, after V lost 3 bases and J lost 5 bases. The germline CDR1 and CDR2 sequences are SGHTA and FQGNSA. CDR3 sequence reads: CASSLPGGPRDNEQFF. As DNA, the CDR3 is TGTGCCAGCAGCTTGCCGGGGGGACCTAGGGACAATGAGCAGTTCTTC.

The chain has TRBV25-1 and TRBJ2-3; 8 bases match TRBD2. The CDR3 runs 15 residues. Trimming took 7 bases from V and 2 from J; bases not matched to a gene: 8. Germline V gives CDR1 MGHDK, CDR2 SYGVNS. CDR3 nucleotides: TGTGCCAGCACTCAAGCGGGAGTAAACACAGATACGCAGTATTTT. Protein: CASTQAGVNTDTQYF.

This clonotype showed up just a few times. This chain uses TRBV7-9 with TRBJ1-2, with D unclear. V shed 1 base and J shed 7 bases, with 7 bases lying between them. This CDR3 has 12 residues. Germline CDR1 SEHNR, CDR2 FQNEAQ (reference sequence). DNA of the CDR3: TGTGCCAGCAGCTTAGAAGCCTCTGGCTACACCTTC. Translating gives CASSLEASGYTF. The variable domain in full, with the rest retrieved from reference TRBV7-9 and TRBJ1-2, is DTGVSQNPRHKITKRGQNVTFRCDPISEHNRLYWYRQTLGQGPEFLTYFQNEAQLEKSRLLSDRFSAERPKGSFSTLEIQRTEQGDSAMYLCASSLEASGYTFGSGTRLTVV.

For the CDR3, the DNA is TGTGCCACCAGCAGAGGAGGACAGGGAGACGAAAAACTGTTTTTT. This translates into CATSRGGQGDEKLFF. The chain couples TRBV15 to TRBJ1-4; 8 nucleotides agree with TRBD1. V lost 1 base to trimming and J lost 8 bases; unmatched junction nucleotides: 6. Germline CDR1 and CDR2: LNHNV and YYDKDF (reference sequence). This CDR3 is 15 amino acids long.

The rearrangement links TRBV3-1 to TRBJ2-7; D gene unclear. This CDR3 contains 12 residues. Germline loops: CDR1 LGHDT, CDR2 YNNKEL (reference sequence). V was cut by 1 base and J by 5 bases, with 6 bases left in between. CDR3 residues: CASSQGIDEQYF. The CDR3 DNA is TGTGCCAGCAGCCAAGGGATAGACGAGCAGTACTTC.

The rearrangement links TRBV29-1 to TRBJ1-4, with D perhaps matching TRBD1 (5 bases). In germline, CDR1 is SQVTM, CDR2 ANQGSEA. The CDR3 length is 15 residues. The V and J ends lost 4 bases and 3 bases respectively, with 15 bases between them. The CDR3 spells CSVAPGPGANEKLFF. As DNA, the CDR3 is TGCAGCGTTGCCCCGGGACCCGGGGCTAATGAAAAACTGTTTTTT.

V is TRBV29-1 and J is TRBJ1-5; 7 bases agree with TRBD1. Per the germline V gene, CDR1 is SQVTM and CDR2 is ANQGSEA. The CDR3 sequence is 14 residues long. The trim removed 1 base at V and 1 base at J, leaving 1 base unmatched. CDR3 protein: CSVEAGGSNQPQHF. The CDR3 region has the DNA TGCAGCGTTGAAGCAGGGGGAAGCAATCAGCCCCAGCATTTT.

The rearrangement joins TRBV7-2 to TRBJ2-1; no reliable D call. The J call may be in error: the DNA end matches TRBJ2-7 better. The V gene's germline CDR1 is SGHTA and CDR2 FQGNSA. The CDR3 extends over 14 amino acids. Written as DNA, the CDR3 is TGTGCCAGCAGCTCCCGGGTCGCACCATTGGAGCAGTACTTC. The encoded protein is CASSSRVAPLEQYF.

The chain couples TRBV7-9 to TRBJ1-1; no clear D. The germline CDR1 and CDR2 sequences are SEHNR and FQNEAQ (reference sequence). The CDR3 has 12 residues. Trimming removed 1 base from V and 12 bases from J, with 12 bases in between. This CDR3 reads CASSLEGGHPFF. The DNA of the CDR3 is TGTGCCAGCAGCTTAGAAGGCGGGCATCCTTTCTTT.